This T cell receptor beta chain comes out of a study of OX40 agonist ivuxolimab in advanced cancers. Overall study results and limits: Certain nonresponders likewise exhibited a low normalized T-cell clonal expansion.

Note on this clone: Its antigen remains unknown.

With 5 bases clipped from V and 6 bases from J, the junction kept 14 bases outside the gene matches. Germline V gene data show CDR1 as MDHEN and CDR2 as SYDVKM. This CDR3 contains 17 residues. Some clones are missing from TCRdb's copy, which holds only in-frame ones; the method was immunoSEQ multiplex PCR. The sample yields about 46,000 clones, 90% to 95% seen once. The receptor was derived from an adult with an advanced solid tumor such as melanoma, head and neck, liver or kidney cancer. This specimen consisted of CD4+ or CD8+ T cells sorted from blood, obtained in a trial of the OX40 agonist ivuxolimab. V is TRBV28 and J is TRBJ2-1, with 9 positions matching TRBD2. The CDR3 coding sequence is TGTGCCAGCAGTCCCAATGAGGTAGCGGGAGATGCCAATGAGCAGTTCTTC. It is translated as CASSPNEVAGDANEQFF.